These 17 T cell receptor beta chains were sequenced from one sample in a study of cytomegalovirus exposure and HLA in healthy donors. Sequenced by immunoSEQ multiplex PCR; TCRdb stores in-frame clones only, minus some. The repertoire consists of about 200,000 clones, with about nine tenths occurring once and the leading ten covering approximately 2%. Input material: PBMCs. Receptor source: a woman aged 18-35 years in good health and CMV-seropositive.

This clone was counted between two and nine times. The V gene is TRBV19, the J gene TRBJ2-7; 11 bases map to TRBD1. Unmatched junction bases numbered 9, after V lost 5 bases and J lost 3 bases. This CDR3 is 16 amino acids long. Germline loops: CDR1 LNHDA, CDR2 SQIVND (reference sequence). The CDR3 protein is CASSWTGGDPGYEQYF. The CDR3 DNA reads as TGTGCCAGTAGTTGGACAGGGGGCGACCCAGGCTACGAGCAGTACTTC. Together with reference TRBV19 and TRBJ2-7, the CDR3 gives the full variable domain: DGGITQSPKYLFRKEGQNVTLSCEQNLNHDAMYWYRQDPGQGLRLIYYSQIVNDFQKGDIAEGYSVSREKKESFPLTVTSAQKNPTAFYLCASSWTGGDPGYEQYFGPGTRLTVT.

The chain recombines TRBV6-6 with TRBJ2-7; TRBD1 might be the D (6 bases). V was clipped by 7 bases and J by 4 bases, with 11 bases between them. CDR3 length equals 12 residues. Germline assignment: CDR1 MNHNY and CDR2 SVGAGI (reference sequence). CDR3 sequence: CASTRGGYEQYF. The CDR3 DNA reads TGTGCCAGCACCAGGGGTGGATACGAGCAGTACTTC.

This clone appeared a single time. The chain carries TRBV19 and TRBJ1-2, with 9 bases lining up with TRBD1. Looked up from germline, CDR1 is LNHDA and CDR2 is SQIVND (reference sequence). Losses at the gene ends were 5 bases for V and 5 bases for J; bases not matched to a gene: 9. CDR3 length: 15 amino acids. The CDR3 DNA reads as TGTGCCAGTAGTCCCCGGACAGGGGCAGGGTATGGCTACACCTTC. As protein: CASSPRTGAGYGYTF. Combining the CDR3 with reference TRBV19 and TRBJ1-2 gives the whole variable domain DGGITQSPKYLFRKEGQNVTLSCEQNLNHDAMYWYRQDPGQGLRLIYYSQIVNDFQKGDIAEGYSVSREKKESFPLTVTSAQKNPTAFYLCASSPRTGAGYGYTFGSGTRLTVV.

This clone was detected only once. At one end the junction does not follow the germline gene, possibly because of a read error. J is TRBJ2-7 and V is TRBV6-5; 10 bases are shared with TRBD2. The germline V gene has CDR1 MNHEY and CDR2 SVGAGI. The CDR3 is 15 residues long. The CDR3 protein is CAGSRGLAEAYEQYF. DNA for the CDR3: TGTGCCGGCAGCCGTGGACTAGCGGAAGCCTACGAGCAGTACTTC.

The chain links TRBV28 to TRBJ1-2; D is uncertain. There are 13 residues in the CDR3. CDR1 is MDHEN and CDR2 is SYDVKM in the germline V gene. The V end was cut by 5 bases, the J end by 4 bases, with 11 bases between. The CDR3 sequence: CASSTTGFYGYTF. As DNA, the CDR3 is TGTGCCAGCAGTACAACGGGATTCTATGGCTACACCTTC.

This clone was observed a handful of times. The chain carries TRBV7-9 and TRBJ1-2; a weak D match, TRBD1 (5 bases). Germline V CDR1 and CDR2: SEHNR, FQNEAQ (reference sequence). Trimming shortened V by 4 bases and J by 9 bases, and 9 bases separated the two germline ends. This CDR3 is built from 11 residues. CDR3 protein: CASSWGRSYTF. The DNA for the CDR3 is TGTGCCAGCAGCTGGGGGAGGAGCTACACCTTC.

J is TRBJ1-1 and V is TRBV27; D is possibly TRBD1 (5 bases). The CDR3 is 16 amino acids. Deletions cut 6 bases from V and 0 bases from J, with 17 bases between. Per the germline V gene, CDR1 is MNHEY and CDR2 is SMNVEV (reference sequence). CDR3 sequence: CASRSSGAGMNTEAFF. In DNA form, the CDR3 reads TGTGCCAGCAGGTCGTCCGGGGCGGGAATGAACACTGAAGCTTTCTTT.

The chain combines TRBV10-1 with TRBJ2-5; 9 bases fit TRBD1. The V and J ends lost 6 bases and 2 bases, in that order; junction bases with no gene match: 7. The CDR3 consists of 15 residues. Germline CDR1 and CDR2: WNHNN and SYGVQD (reference sequence). Here the CDR3 DNA reads TGCGCCAGCAGGGCCGGGACAGGGAATCAAGAGACCCAGTACTTC. Protein sequence: CASRAGTGNQETQYF.

This chain uses TRBV6-5 with TRBJ2-7; 9 bases match TRBD1. The germline gives CDR1 MNHEY, CDR2 SVGAGI. The V and J ends lost 5 bases and 3 bases, in that order; junction bases with no gene match: 8. The CDR3 contains 15 residues. DNA for the CDR3: TGTGCCAGCAGTCCAACAGGGGGCAAGGGCTACGAGCAGTACTTC. The encoded protein is CASSPTGGKGYEQYF.

J is TRBJ1-2 and V is TRBV19; TRBD1 might be the D (5 bases). The germline V gene encodes CDR1 LNHDA and CDR2 SQIVND (reference sequence). The CDR3 has 16 amino acids. V lost 4 bases and J lost 4, with 19 bases in between. The CDR3 nucleotides read TGTGCCAGTAGTACCGAAGACAGCATCCGGCCCTATGGCTACACCTTC. As protein: CASSTEDSIRPYGYTF.

V usage is TRBV4-1 and J usage is TRBJ2-7; possible D gene TRBD2, 5 bases. The length of the CDR3 is 14 residues. Germline assignment: CDR1 MGHRA and CDR2 YSYEKL. The V gene lost 0 bases and the J gene lost 7 bases, with 13 bases spanning the gap. The CDR3 region has the DNA TGCGCCAGCAGCCAAGATCGTGAGGGAGTTGAGCAGTACTTC. Translating gives CASSQDREGVEQYF.

About this clone: The sample contains more than one DNA sequence encoding this CDR3. CDR3 nucleotides: TGTGCCAGCAGTGCCGGGACTAGCGGATACAATGAGCAGTTCTTC. Its translation is CASSAGTSGYNEQFF. V is TRBV27 and J is TRBJ2-1; 11 bases agree with TRBD2. Trimming cost V 5 bases and J 4 bases; bases outside gene matches: 4. The CDR3 is made up of 15 amino acids. Germline V gene sequence: CDR1 MNHEY, CDR2 SMNVEV (reference sequence).

The J gene is TRBJ2-7, the V gene TRBV27, with 8 bases lining up with TRBD1. Trimming cost V 4 bases and J 5 bases; bases outside gene matches: 4. This CDR3 contains 13 residues. From germline, CDR1 is MNHEY and CDR2 SMNVEV (reference sequence). Here the CDR3 reads CASSWDRKNEQYF. CDR3 nucleotides: TGTGCCAGCAGTTGGGACAGGAAAAACGAGCAGTACTTC.

The chain uses TRBV28 and TRBJ1-4, with 7 bases that match TRBD1. The CDR3 spans 18 residues. V lost 1 base to trimming and J lost 2 bases; unmatched junction nucleotides: 10. The germline V gene encodes CDR1 MDHEN and CDR2 SYDVKM. CDR3 region: CASSLLFGVQGTNEKLFF. DNA of the CDR3: TGTGCCAGCAGTTTATTGTTCGGCGTACAGGGGACTAATGAAAAACTGTTTTTT.

The chain combines TRBV4-1 with TRBJ1-2; unclear D gene. Germline loops: CDR1 MGHRA, CDR2 YSYEKL. The CDR3 runs to 17 residues. Deletions cut 2 bases from V and 5 bases from J, with 21 bases between. The CDR3 protein is CASSQLLYSGARYGYTF. The CDR3 DNA is TGCGCCAGCAGCCAACTACTCTACTCGGGAGCTCGTTATGGCTACACCTTC.

CDR3 bases: TGTGCCAGCAGCTTAGATGTAGCAGATTCCAATCAGCCCCAGCATTTT. The encoded protein is CASSLDVADSNQPQHF. The rearrangement joins TRBV7-9 to TRBJ1-5; D is uncertain. CDR3 length equals 16 residues. Germline values: CDR1 SEHNR, CDR2 FQNEAQ (reference sequence). The germline V and J ends were trimmed by 1 base and 3 bases, with 13 bases remaining between them.

The gene calls are TRBV18 and TRBJ1-2; no reliable D call. This CDR3 is 13 amino acids long. Deletions cut 2 bases from V and 4 bases from J, with 8 bases between. Germline V gives CDR1 KGHSH, CDR2 LQKENI. In DNA, the CDR3 is TGTGCCAGCTCACCAGGAGAGGGCTATGGCTACACCTTC. As protein: CASSPGEGYGYTF.